The 22 T cell receptor beta chains listed next were all sequenced from one sample in a study of metastatic and nonmetastatic thyroid tumors. Via MiXCR, TCRdb re-called the PCR reads. The table lists about 33,000 clones, approximately 15% of them singletons, with approximately 5% in the top ten. Each patient went into thyroid surgery without having received any treatment. Material for sequencing was blood. Receptor source: a female donor with papillary thyroid cancer or a benign thyroid nodule (not recorded which). Some clones in this sample may be carry-over from other donors' samples.

This clone was counted a few times. The rearrangement joins TRBV6-2 or TRBV6-3 to TRBJ2-7; D gene uncertain. The CDR3 runs to 13 residues. Per germline, CDR1 MNHEY and CDR2 SVGEGT. V was trimmed by 7 bases and J by 6 bases, leaving 16 bases between them. CDR3 region: CASIPSTVGEQYF. CDR3 sequence (DNA): TGTGCCAGCATTCCATCTACAGTGGGCGAGCAGTACTTC.

This clone is labeled as medium-sized. The gene calls are TRBV6-1 and TRBJ2-7, with a weak D call TRBD2 (6 bases). The V end was cut by 8 bases, the J end by 1 base, with 9 bases between. This CDR3 has 12 amino acids. Germline V gives CDR1 MNHNS, CDR2 SASEGT. The CDR3 region is CASAGTSYEQYF. CDR3 coding DNA: TGTGCCAGCGCCGGGACTTCCTACGAGCAGTACTTC.

This clone was detected many times. The chain carries TRBV9 and TRBJ2-7; D unclear. Trimming shortened V by 0 bases and J by 5 bases, and 9 bases separated the two germline ends. CDR1 and CDR2 from the germline V gene are SGDLS and YYNGEE. The CDR3 is 13 residues long. The CDR3 is CASSVEELDEQYF. DNA for the CDR3: TGTGCCAGCAGCGTAGAAGAACTGGACGAGCAGTACTTC.

Ten or more counts support this clone. This chain connects TRBV15 to TRBJ2-5; no firm D call. The V gene lost 0 bases and the J gene lost 5 bases, with 7 bases spanning the gap. The germline CDR1 and CDR2 sequences are LNHNV and YYDKDF (reference sequence). The CDR3 consists of 13 residues. For the CDR3, the DNA is TGTGCCACCAGCAGAGATACCAGGGAGACCCAGTACTTC. Encoded protein: CATSRDTRETQYF. Full variable domain (remainder filled in from reference TRBV15 and TRBJ2-5): DAMVIQNPRYQVTQFGKPVTLSCSQTLNHNVMYWYQQKSSQAPKLLFHYYDKDFNNEADTPDNFQSRRPNTSFCFLDIRSPGLGDTAMYLCATSRDTRETQYFGPGTRLLVL.

The table lists this clone with many counts. The V and J genes are TRBV24-1 and TRBJ2-1; no clear D. The V and J ends lost 5 bases and 4 bases respectively, with 8 bases between them. The CDR3 extends over 13 amino acids. Germline CDR1 is KGHDR and CDR2 is SFDVKD. CDR3 nucleotide sequence: TGTGCCACCAGTGTACCAAATTACAATGAGCAGTTCTTC. This sequence encodes CATSVPNYNEQFF.

The sample holds a few counts of this clone. Given the absence of the conserved phenylalanine or tryptophan at the CDR3 end, a read error is likely. The rearrangement uses TRBV4-2 and TRBJ2-5; the match to TRBD1 covers 7 bases. The CDR3 length is 14 residues. J gave up 3 bases and V 3 bases, and 4 bases lay outside the gene matches. The germline V gene has CDR1 LGHNA and CDR2 YNFKEQ. CDR3 sequence (DNA): TGTGCCAGCAGCCAGCCAGACAGGGAAGAGACCCAGTACGTC. It translates to CASSQPDREETQYV.

Sample share makes this clone medium-sized. The chain employs TRBV7-2 and TRBJ2-7; TRBD2 is a possible D gene (5 bases). Germline V gives CDR1 SGHTA, CDR2 FQGNSA. The length of the CDR3 is 12 residues. With 5 bases removed from V and 4 bases from J, the gap between germline ends came to 9 bases. Here the CDR3 DNA reads TGTGCCAGCAGCCCGGGGTGGTACGAGCAGTACTTC. Translated, it gives CASSPGWYEQYF.

This clone came up many times. The rearrangement uses TRBV4-2 and TRBJ1-1; 8 bases line up with TRBD1. The ends lost 0 bases at V and 7 bases at J; junction bases unmatched: 4. The length of the CDR3 is 14 residues. Germline CDR1 and CDR2: LGHNA and YNFKEQ. The CDR3 loop is CASSQEDRDFEAFF. The CDR3 DNA follows: TGTGCCAGCAGCCAAGAGGACAGGGACTTTGAAGCTTTCTTT.

The table lists this clone with many counts. J is TRBJ2-2 and V is TRBV10-3, with TRBD1 matching 9 bases. The CDR3 has 16 residues. Per germline, CDR1 ENHRY and CDR2 SYGVKD. V was clipped by 2 bases and J by 7 bases; unmatched bases: 8. The DNA for the CDR3 is TGTGCCATCAGTGAGCGGGGGACAGGGAAAGGCGGGGAGCTGTTTTTT. It codes for CAISERGTGKGGELFF.

Comment on this clone: This could be a read error, since a much larger clone is one nucleotide away. This rearrangement joins TRBV7-6 to TRBJ2-6; 8 bases match TRBD2. Losses at the gene ends were 5 bases for V and 0 bases for J; bases not matched to a gene: 9. CDR1 SGHVS and CDR2 FNYEAQ come from the germline V gene. The CDR3 spans 18 residues. In DNA form, the CDR3 reads TGTGCCAGCAGCCCTGGGACTAGTGGAGGCTCTGGGGCCAACGTCCTGACTTTC. It yields the protein CASSPGTSGGSGANVLTF.

The table lists this clone with many counts. The chain joins TRBV20-1 to TRBJ1-2, with D perhaps TRBD1 (6 bases). The CDR3 has 12 amino acids. Germline V gene sequence: CDR1 DFQATT, CDR2 SNEGSKA (reference sequence). CDR3 in amino acids: CTLEGANYGYTF. The CDR3 coding sequence is TGCACCCTCGAGGGGGCTAACTATGGCTACACCTTC.

This clone was counted ten times or more. The CDR3 region has the DNA TGCAGTGCTAGGACGGGACCTAGCACAGATACGCAGTATTTT. Translation gives CSARTGPSTDTQYF. The V and J genes are TRBV20-1 and TRBJ2-3, with D possibly called TRBD1 or TRBD2 (5 bases each). V dropped 3 bases and J dropped 0 bases, with 10 bases sitting between them. The CDR3 is 14 amino acids. Germline assignment: CDR1 DFQATT and CDR2 SNEGSKA (reference sequence).

The chain combines TRBV5-5 with TRBJ1-2, with D possibly being TRBD1 (5 bases). The CDR3 totals 15 residues. V was clipped by 1 base and J by 3 bases, with 13 bases between them. CDR1 is SGHKS and CDR2 is YYEKEE in the germline V gene (reference sequence). The CDR3 reads CASSLSGRGDYGYTF. For the CDR3, the DNA is TGTGCCAGCAGCTTGTCCGGCCGGGGGGACTATGGCTACACCTTC.

The chain combines TRBV3-1 with TRBJ2-3; maybe TRBD1 (5 bases). The CDR3 runs to 14 residues. Germline CDR1 is LGHDT and CDR2 is YNNKEL (reference sequence). V lost 6 bases, J lost 0 bases, and 10 bases lay in between. The DNA for the CDR3 is TGTGCCAGCAGAAAGGCAGGGAGCACAGATACGCAGTATTTT. Encoded protein: CASRKAGSTDTQYF.

The sample holds many counts of this clone. For the CDR3, the DNA is TGTGCCAGCAGCTTAAACTCGGAGGGTGAGCAGTTCTTC. Protein sequence: CASSLNSEGEQFF. This sequence joins TRBV7-3 and TRBJ2-1, with D possibly TRBD2 on 6 matching bases. V was cut by 1 base and J by 9 bases, with 10 bases left in between. Germline lookup yields CDR1 SGHTA and CDR2 FQGTGA. This CDR3 contains 13 residues. The full variable domain, its missing parts supplied by reference TRBV7-3 and TRBJ2-1, is GAGVSQTPSNKVTEKGKYVELRCDPISGHTALYWYRQSLGQGPEFLIYFQGTGAADDSGLPNDRFFAVRPEGSVSTLKIQRTERGDSAVYLCASSLNSEGEQFFGPGTRLTVL.

This clone has a handful of counts. The chain employs TRBV6-1 and TRBJ2-7; D perhaps matches TRBD2 (6 bases). The CDR3 totals 13 residues. Germline CDR1 is MNHNS and CDR2 is SASEGT. Trimming pared 6 bases from V and 7 bases from J, leaving 16 bases between. This CDR3 is CASSSRGFQEQYF. CDR3 bases: TGTGCCAGCAGCTCCCGGGGGTTTCAGGAGCAGTACTTC.

About this clone itself: This may come from a read error, since a much larger clone is one base off. This chain connects TRBV11-2 to TRBJ2-3; D is unresolved. Germline assignment: CDR1 SGHAT and CDR2 FQNNGV. The CDR3 runs 15 residues. Trimming cost V 2 bases and J 5 bases, with 14 bases left between them. The CDR3 protein is CASSLWRPTKDTQYF. The CDR3, as DNA: TGTGCCAGCAGCTTATGGCGGCCTACCAAAGATACGCAGTATTTT.

This clone was observed at least ten times. This sequence joins TRBV15 and TRBJ1-4; weak D call: TRBD1 (5 bases). V lost 4 bases to trimming and J lost 8 bases, with 14 bases between them. Germline V gives CDR1 LNHNV, CDR2 YYDKDF (reference sequence). This CDR3 has 14 residues. The DNA of the CDR3 is TGTGCCACCAGCAATCTGGGGGACGAGGAAAAACTGTTTTTT. Amino acid sequence: CATSNLGDEEKLFF.

There are many counts of this clone. This rearrangement joins TRBV2 to TRBJ2-5, with D tentatively TRBD1 (6 bases). Germline V lookup: CDR1 SNHLY, CDR2 FYNNEI. V was clipped by 7 bases and J by 4 bases, with 10 bases between them. The CDR3 extends over 12 amino acids. The CDR3 DNA reads TGTGCCAGCACAGGGGATTCAGAGACCCAGTACTTC. Translation gives CASTGDSETQYF.

The chain combines TRBV6-1 with TRBJ2-1, with D hard to call. CDR3 length: 13 amino acids. The V end lost 6 bases, the J end lost 6 bases, and 12 bases lay between the germline ends. Germline V lookup: CDR1 MNHNS, CDR2 SASEGT. The CDR3 loop reads CASRLSGFNEQFF. In DNA form, the CDR3 reads TGTGCCAGCAGACTATCTGGGTTCAATGAGCAGTTCTTC.

This clone was detected many times. The chain joins TRBV12-5 to TRBJ2-6; unclear D gene. Trimming took 1 base from V and 0 from J, leaving 7 bases between them. The CDR3 length is 16 residues. Germline V gene data show CDR1 as LGHNT and CDR2 as FRNRAP. The CDR3 sequence is CASGLARISGANVLTF. The CDR3, as DNA: TGTGCTAGTGGTTTGGCGAGGATCTCTGGGGCCAACGTCCTGACTTTC. The full variable domain, completed using reference TRBV12-5 and TRBJ2-6, is DARVTQTPRHKVTEMGQEVTMRCQPILGHNTVFWYRQTMMQGLELLAYFRNRAPLDDSGMPKDRFSAEMPDATLATLKIQPSEPRDSAVYFCASGLARISGANVLTFGAGSRLTVL.

This clone was observed a handful of times. The chain employs TRBV5-4 and TRBJ2-1; perhaps TRBD1 as D (5 bases). This CDR3 comprises 12 residues. Germline V gene data show CDR1 as SGHNT and CDR2 as YYREEE (reference sequence). The V end lost 3 bases, the J end lost 8 bases, and 9 bases lay between the germline ends. The CDR3 protein is CASSSRVDEQFF. In DNA form, the CDR3 reads TGTGCCAGCAGCTCCAGGGTCGATGAGCAGTTCTTC.